The TCR beta chain described here comes from a study of CD8+CD57+ T cells in acquired aplastic anemia. Study summary: Sorted CD4+ and CD8+ cell DNA averaged roughly 3 ug. Healthy donor CD4+ samples were sequenced to a depth that averaged approximately 9.9 million reads. Study-wide results and caveats: Some 31 shared CD8+ CDR3s appeared highly expressed within patients' immunodominant clones. Controls and patients did not differ significantly in CD8+ Simpson's diversity.

About this clonotype: Its antigen is as yet unknown.

TCR beta VDJ and CDR3 profiling used genomic DNA as template. A single record per CDR3 protein comes from TCRdb applying MiXCR to the reads. In the table there are about 190,000 distinct CDR3 sequences, approximately 52% of which are singletons. The CDR3 totals 16 residues. The junction had 8 bases not matched to a gene; V was cut back by 1 base and J by 8 bases. In germline, CDR1 is SGHVS, CDR2 FNYEAQ. The TCR originated in a human donor in good health, serving as a control. The material sequenced was sorted CD4+, CD8+, or CD8+CD57+ T cells (not recorded which) from PBMCs. This sequence joins TRBV7-6 and TRBJ2-1; TRBD1 aligns across 10 bases. The CDR3 is CASSLESGTGVDEQFF. The CDR3 DNA sequence: TGTGCCAGCAGCTTAGAGTCCGGGACAGGGGTCGATGAGCAGTTCTTC.